The TCR beta chain under discussion was sequenced for a study of cytomegalovirus exposure and HLA in healthy donors. Whole-study results and caveats: Upon later analysis, HLA-associated TCR beta chains proved more clonally expanded than other, equally common chains. Productive status was seen about 90% or about 30% of the time for most TCR beta V segments in an earlier analysis.

PCR employed 60 Vbeta and 13 Jbeta primers. Some clones are missing from TCRdb's copy, which holds only in-frame ones; the method was immunoSEQ multiplex PCR. This table has about 140,000 clones, about three quarters appearing once. The CDR3 contains 13 residues. CDR1 is MNHEY and CDR2 is SMNVEV in the germline V gene (reference sequence). V shed 2 bases and J shed 1 base, with 3 bases lying between them. This clone has a handful of counts. What it binds is not known. Sequences were obtained from PBMCs. The receptor comes from a woman aged 30 to 39 in good health and CMV-seronegative. V and J are TRBV27 and TRBJ1-3; D uncertain. This chain's CDR3 is CASSLQSGNTIYF. Here the CDR3 DNA reads TGTGCCAGCAGTTTACAGTCTGGAAACACCATATATTTT.